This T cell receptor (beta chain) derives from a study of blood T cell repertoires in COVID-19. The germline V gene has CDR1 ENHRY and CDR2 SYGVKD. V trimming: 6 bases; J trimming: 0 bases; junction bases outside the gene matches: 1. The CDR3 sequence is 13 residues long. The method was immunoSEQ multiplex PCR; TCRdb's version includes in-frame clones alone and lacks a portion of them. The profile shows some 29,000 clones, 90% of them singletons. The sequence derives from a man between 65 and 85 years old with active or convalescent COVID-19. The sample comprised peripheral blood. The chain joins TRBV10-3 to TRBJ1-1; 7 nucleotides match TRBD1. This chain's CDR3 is CAIRQGLNTEAFF. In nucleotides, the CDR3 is TGTGCCATCAGACAGGGGTTGAACACTGAAGCTTTCTTT.